This T cell receptor (beta chain) stems from a study of cytomegalovirus exposure and HLA in healthy donors. Overall study results and limits: Excluded: some indistinguishable V segments such as TRBV6-2 and TRBV6-3. Apparent HLA restriction characterized most CMV-associated TCR beta chains in a later analysis.

This clone was counted only a few times. Its cognate antigen is unknown. The PCR ran on 60 Vbeta and 13 Jbeta primers. The method was immunoSEQ multiplex PCR; TCRdb's version includes in-frame clones alone and lacks a portion of them. The sample records 180,000 or so clones, almost 80% being singletons. The germline CDR1 and CDR2 sequences are MGHRA and YSYEKL. V trimming: 1 base; J trimming: 10 bases; junction bases outside the gene matches: 2. CDR3 length equals 14 residues. The chain links TRBV4-1 to TRBJ1-6; 9 bases fit TRBD1. Sequencing used PBMCs. The receptor comes from a man aged 50 or older in good health and CMV-seropositive. The CDR3 reads CASSQVGQGSPLHF. Here the CDR3 DNA reads TGCGCCAGCAGCCAAGTGGGACAGGGATCACCCCTCCACTTT.